This record concerns one T cell receptor beta chain sequence. Profiled with immunoSEQ multiplex PCR; TCRdb holds only in-frame clones, not every one. The data show some 200,000 clones, 80% to 90% seen once. The source of the sample is a study of blood T cell repertoires in COVID-19. CDR3 length: 16 amino acids. V shed 0 bases and J 5 bases; nucleotides not matched to a gene: 10. The germline V gene has CDR1 MNHEY and CDR2 SVGAGI. This clonotype was obtained from a human donor in a cohort sampled during active COVID-19. The sample taken for sequencing was peripheral blood. The chain uses TRBV6-5 and TRBJ2-7, with TRBD1 identical over 7 bases. CDR3 DNA sequence: TGTGCCAGCAGTTACTCTCTTCGGCAGGGGGTAGACGAGCAGTACTTC. Translated: CASSYSLRQGVDEQYF.